This T cell receptor (beta chain) derives from a study of shared clonotypes between healthy human individuals. About the research overall: Every donor yielded three CD4 naive, three CD4 memory, two CD8 naive and one CD8 memory plate.

CDR1 is SGHNT and CDR2 is YYREEE in the germline V gene (reference sequence). CDR3 length: 11 residues. The V end lost 0 bases, the J end lost 4 bases, and 2 bases lay between the germline ends. Produced via immunoSEQ multiplex PCR; TCRdb's table is partial and in-frame only. The sample records a few million clones, about 92% being singletons. General study points: Estimated richness values were generally larger in naive subsets than in memory subsets.

On this clone: No antigen is known for it. The same CDR3 can be traced to other DNA sequences in this sample.

This receptor was obtained from a man younger than 35 in good health. Some clones in this sample may be carry-over from other donors' samples. V gene TRBV5-4 combines with J gene TRBJ2-7; D unresolved. Sequencing was performed on naive CD4+ T cells from PBMCs. Subset reported: CD45RA+ positively selected. In nucleotides, the CDR3 is TGTGCCAGCAGCTTGGAATACGAGCAGTACTTC. It specifies CASSLEYEQYF.